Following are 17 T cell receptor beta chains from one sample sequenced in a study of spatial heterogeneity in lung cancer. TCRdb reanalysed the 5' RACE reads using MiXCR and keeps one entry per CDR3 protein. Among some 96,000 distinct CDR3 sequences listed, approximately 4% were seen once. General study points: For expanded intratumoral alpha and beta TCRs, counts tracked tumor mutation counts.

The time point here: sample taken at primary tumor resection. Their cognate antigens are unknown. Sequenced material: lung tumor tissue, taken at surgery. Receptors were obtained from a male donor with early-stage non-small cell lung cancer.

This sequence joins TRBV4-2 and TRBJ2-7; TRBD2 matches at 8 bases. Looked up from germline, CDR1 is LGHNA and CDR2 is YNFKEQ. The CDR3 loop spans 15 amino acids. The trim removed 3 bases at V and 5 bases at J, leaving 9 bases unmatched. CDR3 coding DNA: TGTGCCAGCAGCCACACCGGGACTAGTCCCGACGAGCAGTACTTC. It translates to CASSHTGTSPDEQYF.

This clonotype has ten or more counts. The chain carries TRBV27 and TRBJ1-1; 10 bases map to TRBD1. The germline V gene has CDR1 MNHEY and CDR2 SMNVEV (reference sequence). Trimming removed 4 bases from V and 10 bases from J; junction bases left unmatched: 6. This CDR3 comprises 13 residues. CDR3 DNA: TGTGCCAGCAGTTCGACAGGGGGCTCACGAGCTTTCTTT. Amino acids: CASSSTGGSRAFF.

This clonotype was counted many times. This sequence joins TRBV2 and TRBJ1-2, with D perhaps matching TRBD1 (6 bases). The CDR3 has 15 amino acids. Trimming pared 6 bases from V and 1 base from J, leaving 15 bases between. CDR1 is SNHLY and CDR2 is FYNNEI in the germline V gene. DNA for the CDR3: TGTGCCAGCAGAAGGGGGAGGGAGGTTAACTATGGCTACACCTTC. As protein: CASRRGREVNYGYTF. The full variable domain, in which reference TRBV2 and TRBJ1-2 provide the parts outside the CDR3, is EPEVTQTPSHQVTQMGQEVILRCVPISNHLYFYWYRQILGQKVEFLVSFYNNEISEKSEIFDDQFSVERPDGSNFTLKIRSTKLEDSAMYFCASRRGREVNYGYTFGSGTRLTVV.

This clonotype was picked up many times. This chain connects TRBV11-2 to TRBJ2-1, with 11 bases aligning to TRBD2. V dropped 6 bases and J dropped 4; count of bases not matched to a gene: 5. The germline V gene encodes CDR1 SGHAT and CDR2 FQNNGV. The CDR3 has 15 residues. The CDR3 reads CASRVLAGGYNEQFF. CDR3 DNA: TGTGCCAGCAGAGTTCTAGCGGGAGGTTACAATGAGCAGTTCTTC.

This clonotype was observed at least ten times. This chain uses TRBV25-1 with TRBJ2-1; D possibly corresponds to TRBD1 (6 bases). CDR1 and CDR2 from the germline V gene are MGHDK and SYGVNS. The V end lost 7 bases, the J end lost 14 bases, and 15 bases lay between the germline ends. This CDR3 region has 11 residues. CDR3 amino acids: CASTSTGLEFF. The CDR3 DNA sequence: TGTGCCAGCACCTCCACAGGGTTGGAGTTCTTC.

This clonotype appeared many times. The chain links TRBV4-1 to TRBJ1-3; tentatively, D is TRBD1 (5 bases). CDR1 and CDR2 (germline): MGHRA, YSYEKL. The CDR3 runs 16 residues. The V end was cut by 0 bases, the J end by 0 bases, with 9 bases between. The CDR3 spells CASSQDRGSSGNTIYF. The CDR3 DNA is TGCGCCAGCAGCCAAGACCGGGGCAGCTCTGGAAACACCATATATTTT.

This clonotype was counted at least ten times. CDR3 sequence: CASRALAGSYEQYF. CDR3 bases: TGTGCCAGCAGAGCGCTAGCGGGGTCCTACGAGCAGTACTTC. This chain links TRBV5-6 with TRBJ2-7, with 9 bases that match TRBD2. CDR1 is SGHDT, CDR2 YYEEEE, per germline. The CDR3 contains 14 residues. J lost 1 base, V lost 5 bases, and 4 bases had no gene match. Drawing the rest from reference TRBV5-6 and TRBJ2-7, the complete variable domain is DAGVTQSPTHLIKTRGQQVTLRCSPKSGHDTVSWYQQALGQGPQFIFQYYEEEERQRGNFPDRFSGHQFPNYSSELNVNALLLGDSALYLCASRALAGSYEQYFGPGTRLTVT.

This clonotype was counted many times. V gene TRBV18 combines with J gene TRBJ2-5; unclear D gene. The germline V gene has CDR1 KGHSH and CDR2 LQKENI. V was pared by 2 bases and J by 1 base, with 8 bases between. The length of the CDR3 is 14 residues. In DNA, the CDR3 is TGTGCCAGCTCACCAGGCGCGCGCCAAGAGACCCAGTACTTC. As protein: CASSPGARQETQYF.

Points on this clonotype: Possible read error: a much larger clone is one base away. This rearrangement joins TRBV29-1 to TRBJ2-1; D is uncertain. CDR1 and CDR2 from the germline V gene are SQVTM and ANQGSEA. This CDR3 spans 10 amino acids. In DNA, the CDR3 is TGCAGCCGAGTATACAATGACCAGTTCTTC. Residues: CSRVYNDQFF.

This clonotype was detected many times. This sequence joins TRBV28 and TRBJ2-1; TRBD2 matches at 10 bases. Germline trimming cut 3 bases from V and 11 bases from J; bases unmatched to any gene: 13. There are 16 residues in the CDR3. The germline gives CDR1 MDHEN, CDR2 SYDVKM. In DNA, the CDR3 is TGTGCCAGCAGTTTGCGGTATAGCGGGAGGCGAACCCAGCAGTTCTTC. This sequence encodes CASSLRYSGRRTQQFF.

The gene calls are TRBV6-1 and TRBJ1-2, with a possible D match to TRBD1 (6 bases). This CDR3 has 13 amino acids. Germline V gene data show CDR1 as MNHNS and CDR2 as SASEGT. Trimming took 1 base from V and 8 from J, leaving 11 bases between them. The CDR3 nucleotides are TGTGCCAGCAGTGAAGTGGGGGCAGAAGGCTACACCTTC. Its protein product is CASSEVGAEGYTF.

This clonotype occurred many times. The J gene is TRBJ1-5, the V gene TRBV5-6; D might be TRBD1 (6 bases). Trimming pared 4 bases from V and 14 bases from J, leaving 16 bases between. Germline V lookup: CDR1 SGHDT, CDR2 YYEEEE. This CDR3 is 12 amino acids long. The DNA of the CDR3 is TGTGCCAGCAGCCTAAGGGACACCCAGGAGCATTTT. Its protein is CASSLRDTQEHF.

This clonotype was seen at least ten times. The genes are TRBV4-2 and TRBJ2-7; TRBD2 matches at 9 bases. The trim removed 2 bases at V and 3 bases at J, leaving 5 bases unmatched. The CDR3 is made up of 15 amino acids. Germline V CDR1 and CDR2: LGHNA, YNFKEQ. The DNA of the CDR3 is TGTGCCAGCAGCCAATTTCTAGCGGGAAGCTACGAGCAGTACTTC. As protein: CASSQFLAGSYEQYF.

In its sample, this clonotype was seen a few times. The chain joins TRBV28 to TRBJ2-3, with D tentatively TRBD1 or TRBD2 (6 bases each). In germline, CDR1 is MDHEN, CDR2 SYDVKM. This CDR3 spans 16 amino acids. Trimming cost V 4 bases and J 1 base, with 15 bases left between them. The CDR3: CASSSSRGPRTDTQYF. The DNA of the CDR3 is TGTGCCAGCAGTTCCTCTCGGGGGCCCCGCACAGATACGCAGTATTTT.

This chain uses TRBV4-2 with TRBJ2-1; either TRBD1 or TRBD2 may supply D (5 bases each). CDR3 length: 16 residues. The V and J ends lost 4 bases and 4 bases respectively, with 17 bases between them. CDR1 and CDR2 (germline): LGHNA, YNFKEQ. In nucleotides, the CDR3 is TGTGCCAGCAGCCCGTCGTGGGACCCTTCTTACAATGAGCAGTTCTTC. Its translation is CASSPSWDPSYNEQFF.

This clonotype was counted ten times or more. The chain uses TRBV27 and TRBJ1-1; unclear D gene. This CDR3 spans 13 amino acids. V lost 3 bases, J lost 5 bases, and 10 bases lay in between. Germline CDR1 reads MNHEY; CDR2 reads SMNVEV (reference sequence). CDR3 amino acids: CASSFDLGTEAFF. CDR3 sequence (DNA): TGTGCCAGCAGTTTCGATTTGGGGACTGAAGCTTTCTTT.

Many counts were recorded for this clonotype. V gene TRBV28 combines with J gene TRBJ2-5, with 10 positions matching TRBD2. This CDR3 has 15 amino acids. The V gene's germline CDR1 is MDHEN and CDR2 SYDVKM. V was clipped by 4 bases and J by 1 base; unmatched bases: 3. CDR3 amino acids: CASSSSGSGQETQYF. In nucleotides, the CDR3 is TGTGCCAGCAGTTCTAGCGGGAGCGGCCAAGAGACCCAGTACTTC.